The present TCR beta chain was sequenced within a study of blood T cell repertoires in COVID-19. For the study at large: COVID-19 samples from acute and convalescent phases originated in the United States, Italy and Spain. T cells, B-cell-depleted T cells, or PBMCs supplied cDNA or gDNA.

Under the authors' procedure: Amplification of reference gene primers provided the estimated nucleated cell counts. Data came from immunoSEQ multiplex PCR; TCRdb stores just in-frame clones and leaves some out. That table furnishes V, J and clone size, whereas the DNA furnished D and trimming. This table has some 45,000 clones, roughly 80% appearing once. The sample comprised peripheral blood. This receptor was identified in a human donor in a cohort sampled during active COVID-19.

CDR3 sequence reads: CASSQVYRGLPEQYF. CDR3 in DNA: TGTGCCAGCAGCCAAGTTTACAGGGGGCTTCCCGAGCAGTACTTC. The J gene is TRBJ2-7, the V gene TRBV3-1 (or the pseudogene TRBV3-2); 9 nucleotides align to TRBD1. The CDR3 has 15 residues. The V and J ends lost 1 base and 6 bases, in that order; junction bases with no gene match: 7. Germline V gene lookup returns CDR1 LGHDT and CDR2 YNNKEL (reference sequence).